These T cell receptor beta chains were read from a single sample in a study of shared clonotypes between healthy human individuals. Only in-frame clones appear in the TCRdb table, and some are missing; sequencing was by immunoSEQ multiplex PCR. The sample has 330,000 or so clones, 74% seen once; the top ten hold 10%. The sample comprised memory CD4+ T cells sorted from blood. These receptors all stem from a man between 25 and 39 years old in good health. Each CDR3 is given with its conserved first and last residue. The order of the fields is CDR3 length, V gene, D gene, clone size, J gene, CDR3 protein, CDR3 DNA. D genes are given only for firm matches. Only some rows state a clone size, as once, few, many or a class for expanded clones.

len: 14; v_gene: TRBV2; d_gene: TRBD1; abundance: .; j_gene: TRBJ1-2; CDR3aa: CASSVRQGAGGYTF; CDR3nt: TGTGCCAGCAGTGTTAGACAGGGGGCGGGTGGCTACACCTTC
len: 14; v_gene: TRBV15; d_gene: .; abundance: .; j_gene: TRBJ2-3; CDR3aa: CATRGSDHTDTQYF; CDR3nt: TGTGCCACCCGAGGAAGCGACCACACAGATACGCAGTATTTT
len: 15; v_gene: TRBV5-1; d_gene: .; abundance: .; j_gene: TRBJ2-7; CDR3aa: CASSFSEGGSYEQYF; CDR3nt: TGCGCCAGCAGCTTCAGCGAGGGGGGGTCCTACGAGCAGTACTTC
len: 15; v_gene: TRBV10-3; d_gene: .; abundance: .; j_gene: TRBJ2-5; CDR3aa: CAISDQQGFQETQYF; CDR3nt: TGTGCCATCAGTGATCAACAGGGCTTCCAAGAGACCCAGTACTTC
len: 14; v_gene: TRBV28; d_gene: .; abundance: .; j_gene: TRBJ2-7; CDR3aa: CASSLYTQSYEQYF; CDR3nt: TGTGCCAGCAGTTTATACACACAGTCCTACGAGCAGTACTTC
len: 13; v_gene: TRBV28; d_gene: TRBD2; abundance: .; j_gene: TRBJ2-3; CDR3aa: CALGREETDTQYF; CDR3nt: TGTGCCTTGGGGCGGGAGGAAACAGATACGCAGTATTTT
len: 12; v_gene: TRBV7-2; d_gene: .; abundance: .; j_gene: TRBJ2-5; CDR3aa: CASGTWSETQYF; CDR3nt: TGTGCCAGCGGGACGTGGTCCGAGACCCAGTACTTC
len: 13; v_gene: TRBV5-1; d_gene: .; abundance: .; j_gene: TRBJ2-4; CDR3aa: CASSPEGLFTQYF; CDR3nt: TGCGCCAGCAGCCCGGAGGGCCTCTTCACACAGTACTTC
len: 14; v_gene: TRBV5-1; d_gene: .; abundance: .; j_gene: TRBJ2-3; CDR3aa: CASSFQTGSDTQYF; CDR3nt: TGCGCCAGCAGCTTCCAGACGGGGTCAGATACGCAGTATTTT
len: 14; v_gene: TRBV6-6; d_gene: .; abundance: .; j_gene: TRBJ2-1; CDR3aa: CASSTRQVYNEQFF; CDR3nt: TGTGCCAGCAGTACCCGACAAGTTTACAATGAGCAGTTCTTC
len: 16; v_gene: TRBV4-3; d_gene: .; abundance: .; j_gene: TRBJ2-1; CDR3aa: CASSQDPSVTHNEQFF; CDR3nt: TGCGCCAGCAGCCAAGACCCTAGCGTCACTCACAATGAGCAGTTCTTC
len: 13; v_gene: TRBV4-3; d_gene: .; abundance: once; j_gene: TRBJ2-5; CDR3aa: CASSQEVMETQYF; CDR3nt: TGCGCCAGCAGCCAAGAAGTCATGGAGACCCAGTACTTC
len: 17; v_gene: TRBV11-2; d_gene: TRBD1; abundance: .; j_gene: TRBJ1-2; CDR3aa: CASSPLGRQGISYGYTF; CDR3nt: TGTGCCAGCAGCCCCTTGGGTCGACAGGGAATATCCTATGGCTACACCTTC
len: 12; v_gene: TRBV2; d_gene: TRBD2; abundance: .; j_gene: TRBJ2-7; CDR3aa: CASGLAGWEQYF; CDR3nt: TGTGCCAGCGGACTAGCGGGGTGGGAGCAGTACTTC
len: 16; v_gene: TRBV5-6; d_gene: TRBD2; abundance: .; j_gene: TRBJ2-7; CDR3aa: CASSRLTSAISYEQYF; CDR3nt: TGTGCCAGCAGCCGCCTGACTAGCGCGATATCCTACGAGCAGTACTTC
len: 13; v_gene: TRBV4-1; d_gene: .; abundance: few; j_gene: TRBJ1-2; CDR3aa: CASSQDIAGGYTF; CDR3nt: TGCGCCAGCAGCCAAGATATTGCGGGGGGCTACACCTTC
len: 16; v_gene: TRBV2; d_gene: .; abundance: .; j_gene: TRBJ2-7; CDR3aa: CASSEVSGHRNYEQYF; CDR3nt: TGTGCCAGCAGTGAGGTCTCGGGACACCGCAATTACGAGCAGTACTTC
len: 15; v_gene: TRBV5-1; d_gene: .; abundance: once; j_gene: TRBJ2-1; CDR3aa: CASTPAVAEYNEQFF; CDR3nt: TGCGCCAGCACCCCGGCGGTAGCCGAATACAATGAGCAGTTCTTC
len: 15; v_gene: TRBV28; d_gene: TRBD1; abundance: .; j_gene: TRBJ2-5; CDR3aa: CASSSMTGGIETQYF; CDR3nt: TGTGCCAGCAGCTCTATGACAGGGGGCATAGAGACCCAGTACTTC
len: 14; v_gene: TRBV6-1; d_gene: .; abundance: .; j_gene: TRBJ1-1; CDR3aa: CASSEATRGGRAFF; CDR3nt: TGTGCCAGCAGTGAAGCGACGCGGGGGGGGCGAGCTTTCTTT
len: 14; v_gene: TRBV7-2; d_gene: .; abundance: .; j_gene: TRBJ1-4; CDR3aa: CASSPGSRVEKLFF; CDR3nt: TGTGCCAGCAGCCCGGGGAGTCGGGTCGAAAAACTGTTTTTT
len: 15; v_gene: TRBV5-1; d_gene: TRBD1; abundance: .; j_gene: TRBJ1-3; CDR3aa: CASSLEGQAGNTIYF; CDR3nt: TGCGCCAGCAGCTTGGAGGGACAGGCGGGAAACACCATATATTTT
len: 14; v_gene: TRBV5-4; d_gene: .; abundance: few; j_gene: TRBJ2-5; CDR3aa: CASSPPGYQETQYF; CDR3nt: TGTGCCAGCAGCCCTCCGGGATACCAAGAGACCCAGTACTTC
len: 15; v_gene: TRBV29-1; d_gene: TRBD1; abundance: .; j_gene: TRBJ2-1; CDR3aa: CSTKGAGGGIGEQFF; CDR3nt: TGCAGCACCAAGGGGGCAGGGGGCGGAATCGGTGAGCAGTTCTTC
len: 20; v_gene: TRBV7-6; d_gene: TRBD1; abundance: once; j_gene: TRBJ1-4; CDR3aa: CASSLEGGVRDRGMGEKLFF; CDR3nt: TGTGCCAGCAGCTTAGAGGGCGGGGTCAGGGACAGGGGCATGGGGGAAAAACTGTTTTTT
len: 15; v_gene: TRBV28; d_gene: .; abundance: .; j_gene: TRBJ1-3; CDR3aa: CASSLIQTSGNTIYF; CDR3nt: TGTGCCAGCAGTTTAATCCAGACCTCTGGAAACACCATATATTTT
len: 17; v_gene: TRBV5-8; d_gene: .; abundance: .; j_gene: TRBJ2-7; CDR3aa: CASSLEGGQSYFGEQYF; CDR3nt: TGTGCCAGCAGCTTGGAGGGGGGACAGTCGTATTTCGGGGAGCAGTACTTC
len: 15; v_gene: TRBV27; d_gene: TRBD2; abundance: .; j_gene: TRBJ2-3; CDR3aa: CASSFMGLVADTQYF; CDR3nt: TGTGCCAGCAGTTTCATGGGACTAGTAGCAGATACGCAGTATTTT
len: 13; v_gene: TRBV11-2; d_gene: .; abundance: once; j_gene: TRBJ2-2; CDR3aa: CASSLMITGELFF; CDR3nt: TGTGCCAGCAGCTTAATGATCACCGGGGAGCTGTTTTTT
len: 17; v_gene: TRBV19; d_gene: .; abundance: once; j_gene: TRBJ2-2; CDR3aa: CASSGPLGGANTGELFF; CDR3nt: TGTGCCAGTAGTGGACCCCTGGGCGGGGCAAACACCGGGGAGCTGTTTTTT
len: 16; v_gene: TRBV11-2; d_gene: TRBD2; abundance: many; j_gene: TRBJ2-3; CDR3aa: CASSPAGGWITDTQYF; CDR3nt: TGTGCCAGCAGCCCAGCGGGGGGTTGGATCACAGATACGCAGTATTTT
len: 13; v_gene: TRBV14; d_gene: .; abundance: .; j_gene: TRBJ2-5; CDR3aa: CASSQLVQETQYF; CDR3nt: TGTGCCAGCAGCCAACTTGTTCAAGAGACCCAGTACTTC
len: 19; v_gene: TRBV19; d_gene: TRBD1; abundance: .; j_gene: TRBJ2-7; CDR3aa: CASSMPSGTGGLPTYEQYF; CDR3nt: TGTGCCAGTAGTATGCCCTCCGGGACAGGGGGTCTACCTACCTACGAGCAGTACTTC
len: 15; v_gene: TRBV5-1; d_gene: TRBD2; abundance: .; j_gene: TRBJ2-1; CDR3aa: CASSLVLAGVDEQFF; CDR3nt: TGCGCCAGCAGCTTGGTGCTAGCGGGAGTTGATGAGCAGTTCTTC
len: 12; v_gene: TRBV5-6; d_gene: .; abundance: .; j_gene: TRBJ2-1; CDR3aa: CASSLGQNEQFF; CDR3nt: TGTGCCAGCAGCTTGGGCCAGAATGAGCAGTTCTTC
len: 11; v_gene: TRBV20-1; d_gene: TRBD2; abundance: .; j_gene: TRBJ2-3; CDR3aa: CRGIAGDTQYF; CDR3nt: TGCAGGGGAATAGCGGGAGATACGCAGTATTTT
len: 12; v_gene: TRBV11-2; d_gene: .; abundance: .; j_gene: TRBJ2-1; CDR3aa: CASRQAGDEQFF; CDR3nt: TGTGCCAGCAGACAAGCGGGCGATGAGCAGTTCTTC
len: 15; v_gene: TRBV15; d_gene: .; abundance: .; j_gene: TRBJ1-5; CDR3aa: CATSTGRDGNQPQHF; CDR3nt: TGTGCCACCAGCACGGGGCGCGATGGCAATCAGCCCCAGCATTTT
len: 15; v_gene: TRBV4-3; d_gene: .; abundance: .; j_gene: TRBJ1-2; CDR3aa: CASSQDEGFGYGYTF; CDR3nt: TGCGCCAGCAGCCAAGACGAGGGGTTCGGCTATGGCTACACCTTC
len: 17; v_gene: TRBV14; d_gene: TRBD2; abundance: .; j_gene: TRBJ2-7; CDR3aa: CASSQPLLAGGPNEQYF; CDR3nt: TGTGCCAGCAGCCAACCGTTACTAGCGGGAGGGCCGAACGAGCAGTACTTC
len: 14; v_gene: TRBV10-3; d_gene: .; abundance: few; j_gene: TRBJ2-5; CDR3aa: CAISEIGNQETQYF; CDR3nt: TGTGCCATCAGTGAGATAGGCAACCAAGAGACCCAGTACTTC
len: 15; v_gene: TRBV25-1; d_gene: TRBD2; abundance: once; j_gene: TRBJ2-1; CDR3aa: CASSPQREQNNEQFF; CDR3nt: TGTGCCAGCAGTCCCCAGCGGGAGCAGAACAATGAGCAGTTCTTC
len: 15; v_gene: TRBV28; d_gene: .; abundance: .; j_gene: TRBJ2-3; CDR3aa: CASSNTEGKTDTQYF; CDR3nt: TGTGCCAGCAGCAACACCGAAGGAAAAACAGATACGCAGTATTTT
len: 13; v_gene: TRBV5-6; d_gene: .; abundance: once; j_gene: TRBJ2-5; CDR3aa: CASSLVYSETQYF; CDR3nt: TGTGCCAGCAGCTTGGTCTATTCAGAGACCCAGTACTTC
len: 14; v_gene: TRBV28; d_gene: .; abundance: .; j_gene: TRBJ2-5; CDR3aa: CASSPVGNQETQYF; CDR3nt: TGTGCCAGCAGCCCTGTAGGGAACCAAGAGACCCAGTACTTC
len: 13; v_gene: TRBV28; d_gene: .; abundance: .; j_gene: TRBJ1-2; CDR3aa: CASTQRDLEGYTF; CDR3nt: TGTGCCAGCACCCAGAGGGATTTGGAGGGCTACACCTTC